The 5 T cell receptor beta chains below come from one sample, sequenced in a study of T cell changes during pregnancy in multiple sclerosis. The method was immunoSEQ multiplex PCR; TCRdb's version includes in-frame clones alone and lacks a portion of them. The sample has 35,000 to 45,000 clones, 75% to 95% seen once. The sample was CD4+ T cells from peripheral blood mononuclear cells, taken in the second trimester of pregnancy. These receptor sequences come from a female donor in good health, enrolled as a control in a pregnancy study.

V usage is TRBV7-3 and J usage is TRBJ2-1, with TRBD2 matching over 12 bases. V was pared by 1 base and J by 5 bases, with 6 bases of the junction left unmatched. There are 17 residues in the CDR3. From germline, CDR1 is SGHTA and CDR2 FQGTGA. In DNA, the CDR3 is TGTGCCAGCAGCTTAAGTACTAGCGGGGGGCCGCACAATGAGCAGTTCTTC. It yields the protein CASSLSTSGGPHNEQFF.

This sequence joins TRBV28 and TRBJ1-1; D gene unclear. The CDR3 spans 12 residues. V was cut by 8 bases and J by 0 bases, with 7 bases left in between. CDR1 and CDR2 from the germline V gene are MDHEN and SYDVKM. CDR3 nucleotides: TGTGCCAGCCGGAGGTTGAACACTGAAGCTTTCTTT. This gives the protein CASRRLNTEAFF.

Only one count was recorded for this clone. The chain has TRBV18 and TRBJ1-2, with a possible D match to TRBD1 (6 bases). Germline assignment: CDR1 KGHSH and CDR2 LQKENI. The length of the CDR3 is 14 residues. V lost 2 bases, J lost 5 bases, and 12 bases lay in between. The CDR3: CASSPGQRSYGYTF. DNA of the CDR3: TGTGCCAGCTCACCAGGACAGAGGTCATATGGCTACACCTTC.

The J gene is TRBJ2-5, the V gene TRBV19, with TRBD1 as a possible D gene (6 bases). This CDR3 has 15 amino acids. In germline, CDR1 is LNHDA, CDR2 SQIVND (reference sequence). Trimming left V 9 bases short and J 2 bases short, with 19 bases between. DNA for the CDR3: TGTGCCAGATTACAAGGGGGTTTAGGACAAGAGACCCAGTACTTC. Protein sequence: CARLQGGLGQETQYF.

This rearrangement joins TRBV4-1 to TRBJ2-5, with D maybe TRBD1 (5 bases). The CDR3 sequence is 16 residues long. Germline CDR1 reads MGHRA; CDR2 reads YSYEKL. Trimming left V 2 bases short and J 2 bases short, with 15 bases between. The CDR3 nucleotides are TGCGCCAGCAGCCAATCGTGGGGCGGAACGCAAGAGACCCAGTACTTC. The encoded protein is CASSQSWGGTQETQYF.